This TCR beta chain appears in the sequencing data of a study of cytomegalovirus exposure and HLA in healthy donors. With 60 Vbeta and 13 Jbeta primers, the PCR was carried out. Using immunoSEQ multiplex PCR, the repertoire was profiled, and TCRdb retains in-frame clones only, with some absent. The table has 99,000 or so clones, about three quarters seen once. The receptor comes from a woman aged 40 to 50 in good health and CMV-seropositive. The sequenced sample was PBMCs.

The CDR3 nucleotides read TGCGCCAGCAGTTTGAGGACAGGGAGGATGAACACTGAAGCTTTCTTT. It specifies CASSLRTGRMNTEAFF. The V gene is TRBV5-1, the J gene TRBJ1-1, with TRBD1 identical over 8 bases. This CDR3 has 16 residues. Germline CDR1 reads SGHRS; CDR2 reads YFSETQ. V gave up 5 bases and J gave up 0 bases; unmatched junction bases: 9.